This entry features one T cell receptor beta chain sequence. This receptor's antigen is unknown. There are no base qualities to consult, and no much larger clone falls within one base. Receptors were amplified or captured by 5' RACE. The sequencer listed for this sample is Illumina HiSeq 2500. A second PCR of about 7 to 12 cycles was performed with a sample-barcoded 5' primer and a J-beta primer mix. A template-switch 5' adaptor carrying 12 random nucleotides introduced a unique molecular identifier onto each TCR beta cDNA molecule. At least 3 million CDR3-containing paired-end reads were obtained from each sample. First-strand cDNA was synthesized from all RNA with the Mint cDNA synthesis kit, primed by a TRBC-specific oligonucleotide. Following uracil-DNA glycosylase treatment, all cDNA underwent a first 18-cycle PCR with the universal primers M1SS and BC2_uni_R. On the study's bioinformatics: For normalization, 1 million high-quality reads were randomly selected from each sample, with every read carrying a distinct molecular identifier. Reads with shared molecular identifiers were discarded instead of being binned into consensus sequences. CDR3 identification, clonotype clustering and error correction used MiTCR with a Q25 quality threshold and the strictest error-elimination algorithm. A nonparametric unseen species model using Euler transformation provided a lower-bound estimate of total TCR beta diversity. TCRdb passed the public sequencing reads through fastp at Q25 and MiXCR, retaining productive beta sequences. For every CDR3 protein sequence, its rows merge into one entry that carries the most common genes and DNA. It is TCRdb's table, rather than the study itself, that gives the V and J calls and clone size. This sample is represented by around 790,000 distinct CDR3 sequences; 40% to 50% of them were singletons. Together, the top ten hold around 21% of the sample.

The CDR3, from cysteine to phenylalanine, totals 17 residues. Left in the record is the CDR3 DNA by itself, 51 bases read in frame from the first base. CDR1 and CDR2 were assigned from the germline V gene as LGHNA and YSLEER. Trimming leaves V shorter by 4 bases and J shorter by 2 bases, with the junction holding 10 bases beyond the gene matches. These data originate in a study of blood T cells in healthy people across ages (dated by TCRdb to the mid-2010s). Study-wide context: Template switching captured roughly one uniquely barcoded TCR beta cDNA molecule per two T cells in model experiments. To track age-related changes in TCR beta repertoire diversity, the study relied on deep sequencing normalized with unique cDNA molecular identifiers. Four age groups were formed from the donors: young (average approximately 15 years), middle-aged (around 40), aged (approximately 60) and long-lived (around 82). To avoid experimental bias, donors of different ages were randomly spread across the sequencing lanes. For two donors (one aged 18 to 30 and one aged 80 or older), the study analyzed two additional independent replicas of 1 million unique cDNA reads from the same blood draw.

Summary of the overall study and its limitations: Total diversity estimates from one million sequenced T cells were considered lower bounds and underestimates. Compared with the aged group, more naive CD4+ T cells, fewer expanded clones and increased TCR diversity were shown by the long-lived group, suggesting age selection. Observed TCR beta diversity correlated strongly with the percentage of naive T cells measured by flow cytometry. Since profiling was done on bulk unsorted PBMCs, naive and antigen-experienced compartments could not be conclusively compared. Because donor CMV infection status was unknown, age-related changes in expanded clonotypes were potentially confounded. As age increased, observed TCR beta diversity per million T cells dropped in a roughly linear way, and a significant reduction was already evident by age 40.

Donors were 39 systemically healthy Caucasian individuals from Russia aged roughly 6 to 90 years. Each donor gave 8 to 10 milliliters of peripheral blood, collected into EDTA-treated Vacutainer tubes. PBMCs were isolated by Ficoll-Paque density-gradient centrifugation, with at least 6 million obtained per sample. Total RNA, at least 6 micrograms per sample, was extracted from PBMCs with Trizol reagent. The percentages of naive CD45RAhigh/CD27high T cells were determined by flow cytometry on a PBMC aliquot from every donor. The V and J segments used are TRBV4-3 and TRBJ2-3; TRBD2 fits 9 bases in the junction. The TCR sequence derives from a man in his 60s in good health. Sequenced sample: blood. Read as DNA, the sequence is TGCGCCAGCAGCCCTGCCCAGCGGGGGGCCAACACAGATACGCAGTATTTT. Translated, this gives CASSPAQRGANTDTQYF.